This entry describes one TCR beta chain. Using immunoSEQ multiplex PCR, the repertoire was profiled, and TCRdb retains in-frame clones only, with some absent. The sample contains some 300,000 clones, around 86% of which appear only once. The data were taken from a study of blood T cell repertoires in COVID-19. Whole-study context: PBMCs, B-cell-depleted T cells, or T cells provided the cDNA or gDNA that made up the material.

Trimming cost V 3 bases and J 5 bases; bases outside gene matches: 10. Germline values: CDR1 GTSNPN, CDR2 SVGIG (reference sequence). The CDR3 is 14 residues long. Sequencing was performed on PBMCs or T cells enriched from blood (not recorded which). V gene TRBV30 combines with J gene TRBJ2-7; TRBD1 agrees at 7 bases. The receptor was derived from a woman between 40 and 50 years old who had recovered from COVID-19. CDR3 sequence: CAWSSAYTGDEQYF. CDR3 in DNA: TGTGCCTGGAGCTCCGCTTATACAGGGGACGAGCAGTACTTC.